This entry lists 21 T cell receptor beta chains sequenced from one sample in a study of blood T cell repertoires in COVID-19. The assay was immunoSEQ multiplex PCR, and TCRdb's table has in-frame clones only and misses some. The sample includes about 200,000 clones, over 75% of them seen just once. Source material: peripheral blood. The receptor source for this set is a woman older than 75 with active or convalescent COVID-19.

This clone was detected ten times or more. The chain uses TRBV4-3 and TRBJ1-4, with TRBD1 as a possible D gene (6 bases). The CDR3 spans 15 residues. Germline CDR1 reads LGHNA; CDR2 reads YSLEER. Trimming removed 5 bases at V and 4 bases at J, with 14 bases between. The CDR3 sequence is CASSYTDSFNEKLFF. CDR3 nucleotides: TGCGCCAGCAGCTACACGGACAGTTTTAATGAAAAACTGTTTTTT.

The rearrangement uses TRBV19 and TRBJ2-2, with D tentatively TRBD2 (6 bases). V was pared by 6 bases and J by 3 bases, with 17 bases between. CDR1 and CDR2 from the germline V gene are LNHDA and SQIVND (reference sequence). This CDR3 spans 16 amino acids. CDR3 sequence: CASRTGQGGDTGELFF. CDR3 nucleotide sequence: TGTGCCAGTAGGACTGGGCAGGGCGGGGACACCGGGGAGCTGTTTTTT.

The chain uses TRBV3-1 (or the pseudogene TRBV3-2) and TRBJ1-2, with 11 positions matching TRBD1. In germline, CDR1 is LGHDT, CDR2 YNNKEL (reference sequence). The CDR3 consists of 15 residues. Unmatched junction bases numbered 5, after V lost 4 bases and J lost 4 bases. The CDR3 sequence is CASSLRDRGSYGYTF. The CDR3 nucleotides are TGTGCCAGCAGCCTCCGGGACAGGGGGAGCTATGGCTACACCTTC.

The rearrangement uses TRBV19 and TRBJ1-4; 7 positions match TRBD1. CDR3 size: 14 residues. The V and J ends lost 5 bases and 8 bases, in that order; junction bases with no gene match: 8. Germline CDR1 is LNHDA and CDR2 is SQIVND (reference sequence). For the CDR3, the DNA is TGTGCCAGTAGTCGGAACAGGGGAGGCGAAAAACTGTTTTTT. Translating it yields CASSRNRGGEKLFF.

V gene TRBV28 combines with J gene TRBJ1-5; 10 bases are shared with TRBD1. CDR1 is MDHEN, CDR2 SYDVKM, per germline. V was pared by 3 bases and J by 1 base, with 6 bases of the junction left unmatched. CDR3 length equals 17 residues. The CDR3 protein is CASSFWDRGESNQPQHF. CDR3 nucleotide sequence: TGTGCCAGCAGTTTCTGGGACAGGGGAGAGAGCAATCAGCCCCAGCATTTT.

The rearrangement joins TRBV19 to TRBJ2-2; 8 nucleotides align to TRBD2. This CDR3 has 15 residues. Germline loops: CDR1 LNHDA, CDR2 SQIVND (reference sequence). Unmatched junction bases numbered 5, after V lost 5 bases and J lost 3 bases. The CDR3 nucleotides are TGTGCCAGTAGTGGGCAGCGGGGGTACACCGGGGAGCTGTTTTTT. It translates to CASSGQRGYTGELFF.

This chain uses TRBV27 with TRBJ2-7, with TRBD1 as a possible D gene (5 bases). The CDR3 contains 12 residues. CDR1 is MNHEY, CDR2 SMNVEV, per germline (reference sequence). V was trimmed by 6 bases and J by 5 bases, leaving 11 bases between them. This CDR3 is CASSRVGDEQYF. The DNA for the CDR3 is TGTGCCAGCAGCAGGGTAGGCGACGAGCAGTACTTC.

In nucleotides, the CDR3 is TGTGCCAGCAGAAAGGACAGGGGGCGCACAGATACGCAGTATTTT. Translation gives CASRKDRGRTDTQYF. The chain recombines TRBV5-4 with TRBJ2-3, with 11 bases aligning to TRBD1. Germline V CDR1 and CDR2: SGHNT, YYREEE (reference sequence). The trim removed 5 bases at V and 1 base at J, leaving 3 bases unmatched. The CDR3 is 15 residues long.

V and J are TRBV9 and TRBJ2-5, with 8 bases aligning to TRBD1. The CDR3 length is 16 residues. From germline, CDR1 is SGDLS and CDR2 YYNGEE. After removal of 2 bases from V and 4 bases from J, the junction contained 10 bases not matched to a gene. The CDR3 DNA reads TGTGCCAGCAGCGTCGGGGGCAGGGGGCGTTTAGAGACCCAGTACTTC. It encodes CASSVGGRGRLETQYF.

The rearrangement joins TRBV28 to TRBJ2-7, with TRBD1 identical over 10 bases. This CDR3 comprises 15 residues. After removal of 2 bases from V and 6 bases from J, the junction contained 7 bases not matched to a gene. Germline V gene data show CDR1 as MDHEN and CDR2 as SYDVKM. CDR3 protein: CASSLLGQGVAEQYF. DNA of the CDR3: TGTGCCAGCAGTTTACTCGGACAGGGGGTGGCCGAGCAGTACTTC.

The chain is built from TRBV10-1 and TRBJ1-6; D unclear. The CDR3 spans 15 residues. V lost 0 bases, J lost 7 bases, and 10 bases lay in between. Germline CDR1 and CDR2: WNHNN and SYGVQD (reference sequence). The CDR3 sequence: CASSESTGWNSPLHF. In nucleotides, the CDR3 is TGCGCCAGCAGTGAGTCGACGGGGTGGAATTCACCCCTCCACTTT.

The chain carries TRBV5-4 and TRBJ2-1, with 9 nucleotides matching TRBD1. The germline CDR1 and CDR2 sequences are SGHNT and YYREEE (reference sequence). The CDR3 length is 19 residues. Trimming removed 4 bases from V and 7 bases from J; junction bases left unmatched: 21. The CDR3, as DNA: TGTGCCAGCAGCCTCGAGACCCCCGGGACAGGGAAGGGGAGGAATGAGCAGTTCTTC. It encodes CASSLETPGTGKGRNEQFF.

J is TRBJ1-3 and V is TRBV14; 9 nucleotides align to TRBD1. Germline trimming cut 3 bases from V and 4 bases from J; bases unmatched to any gene: 1. The CDR3 spans 14 residues. The germline V gene encodes CDR1 SGHDN and CDR2 FVKESK. The DNA of the CDR3 is TGTGCCAGCAGCCATACAGGGGGCGGAAACACCATATATTTT. This sequence encodes CASSHTGGGNTIYF.

The rearrangement joins TRBV6-5 to TRBJ2-7, with TRBD1 matching 7 bases. This CDR3 is built from 15 residues. Germline loops: CDR1 MNHEY, CDR2 SVGAGI. V shed 0 bases and J 2 bases; nucleotides not matched to a gene: 4. CDR3: CASSYSHRGPYEQYF. DNA of the CDR3: TGTGCCAGCAGTTACTCACACAGGGGACCCTACGAGCAGTACTTC.

The chain has TRBV10-3 and TRBJ2-5, with TRBD1 matching 8 bases. This CDR3 has 14 residues. Germline loops: CDR1 ENHRY, CDR2 SYGVKD. V was clipped by 4 bases and J by 4 bases; unmatched bases: 5. CDR3 coding DNA: TGTGCCATCAGTGCAGACAGGGGATCAGAGACCCAGTACTTC. Translated, it gives CAISADRGSETQYF.

The gene calls are TRBV18 and TRBJ1-1, with D possibly matching TRBD1 (5 bases). This CDR3 is built from 13 residues. Germline values: CDR1 KGHSH, CDR2 LQKENI. Trimming left V 7 bases short and J 3 bases short, with 12 bases between. The CDR3 DNA reads TGTGCCAGCTTCGTGACAGAGGACACTGAAGCTTTCTTT. This sequence encodes CASFVTEDTEAFF.

This sequence joins TRBV5-1 and TRBJ1-1; 9 bases line up with TRBD1. The V and J ends lost 4 bases and 7 bases, in that order; junction bases with no gene match: 2. CDR3 length: 12 residues. Germline V gives CDR1 SGHRS, CDR2 YFSETQ. The CDR3 here is CASSLDRGEAFF. CDR3 nucleotide sequence: TGCGCCAGCAGCCTGGACAGGGGTGAAGCTTTCTTT.

CDR3 sequence reads: CAWSLGTGGSDTQYF. CDR3 nucleotides: TGTGCCTGGAGCCTAGGGACAGGGGGATCAGATACGCAGTATTTT. The chain couples TRBV30 to TRBJ2-3; TRBD1 matches 11 bases. CDR3 length equals 15 residues. Per germline, CDR1 GTSNPN and CDR2 SVGIG (reference sequence). V lost 3 bases to trimming and J lost 4 bases; unmatched junction nucleotides: 6.

This clone was seen a handful of times. V gene TRBV4-3 combines with J gene TRBJ2-1, with a tentative D call TRBD2 (6 bases). CDR3 length: 17 residues. V gave up 0 bases and J gave up 0 bases, with 12 bases separating them. CDR1 is LGHNA, CDR2 YSLEER, per germline. The chain's CDR3 is CASSQEPGEYSYNEQFF. The CDR3 coding sequence is TGCGCCAGCAGCCAAGAACCGGGGGAGTACTCCTACAATGAGCAGTTCTTC.

The chain carries TRBV15 and TRBJ2-7, with 9 bases identical to TRBD1. V was pared by 11 bases and J by 4 bases, with 6 bases of the junction left unmatched. There are 12 residues in the CDR3. Per germline, CDR1 LNHNV and CDR2 YYDKDF (reference sequence). CDR3 protein: CAAGTGPYEQYF. CDR3 sequence (DNA): TGTGCCGCCGGGACAGGGCCTTACGAGCAGTACTTC.

This clone occurred a few times. The chain has TRBV6-6 and TRBJ2-1; 12 bases line up with TRBD1. CDR3 size: 14 residues. Germline V gene data show CDR1 as MNHNY and CDR2 as SVGAGI (reference sequence). Trimming at V came to 5 bases and at J to 12 bases, leaving 8 bases not matched to a gene. Here the CDR3 DNA reads TGTGCCAGCAGTCCGGGACAGGGGGCGGGATCGCAGTTCTTC. Its translation: CASSPGQGAGSQFF.